This entry lists 18 T cell receptor delta chains sequenced from one sample in a study of human gamma delta and Vdelta1 T cells. TCRdb re-called the PCR reads through CATT. The repertoire includes 4,000 or so delta-chain clones, roughly a quarter of them detected once, and 69% sits in the top ten. The specimen was naive CD27+ Vdelta1 gamma-delta T cells from blood. The receptors shown here come from a human donor in good health.

The rearrangement uses TRDV1 and TRDJ1; TRDD1 or TRDD2 may be the D gene (6 bases each). The CDR3 consists of 25 residues. The V end was cut by 3 bases, the J end by 4 bases, with 45 bases between. Germline CDR1 and CDR2: TSWWSYY and QGS. In DNA form, the CDR3 reads TGTGCTCTTGGGGAGAATAGTCCCCTCTCCTACGTGTGGTACTGGCGGATGCTGTACATCGATAAACTCATCTTT. Protein sequence: CALGENSPLSYVWYWRMLYIDKLIF.

This clone was picked up a small number of times. This likely reflects a read error, since a far larger clone is one base away. Other DNA sequences in the same sample also yield this CDR3. The chain recombines TRDV1 with TRDJ1, with 13 bases that match TRDD3. The V gene's germline CDR1 is TSWWSYY and CDR2 QGS. The CDR3 runs to 29 residues. With 0 bases clipped from V and 0 bases from J, the junction kept 37 bases outside the gene matches. In DNA, the CDR3 is TGTGCTCTTGGGGAACTAGCTGGGTATCTGCCTTCCTTCACTTTACTGGGGGATACGAGGAATCTGTACACCGATAAACTCATCTTT. Translating gives CALGELAGYLPSFTLLGDTRNLYTDKLIF.

This clone was recorded a few times. Given a much more abundant clone one base away, this may be a read error. Within the sample, other DNA sequences also encode this same CDR3. The rearrangement joins TRDV1 to TRDJ1; TRDD3 agrees at 10 bases. Germline CDR1 is TSWWSYY and CDR2 is QGS. The CDR3 totals 21 residues. The CDR3 region is CALGGVPHFLGDTPYTDKLIF. The CDR3 DNA is TGTGCTCTTGGGGGGGTTCCTCACTTTTTGGGGGATACCCCTTACACCGATAAACTCATCTTC.

Remarks on this clone: A far larger clone lies a single base away; this is likely a read error. The genes are TRDV1 and TRDJ1; D is uncertain. Germline V gene sequence: CDR1 TSWWSYY, CDR2 QGS. Deletions cut 5 bases from V and 8 bases from J, with 9 bases between. This CDR3 has 11 amino acids. The CDR3 region has the DNA TGTGCTCTTGGGAAAAGGGGCAAACTCATCTTT. This codes for CALGKRGKLIF.

With respect to this clone: TCRdb's listed protein matches a much larger clone and diverges from this DNA's translation at residue 6, likely through a read error; the protein shown comes from the DNA. This chain links TRDV1 with TRDJ1; D is unclear. The CDR3 has 16 amino acids. The germline gives CDR1 TSWWSYY, CDR2 QGS. V was shortened by 1 base and J by 4 bases, with 16 bases between the two germline ends. The CDR3 loop is CALGEHSFVLHDKLIF. CDR3 nucleotides: TGTGCTCTTGGGGAACATTCTTTTGTCCTCCACGATAAACTCATCTTT.

J is TRDJ1 and V is TRDV1; 10 bases are a match to TRDD3. The CDR3 covers 19 residues. In germline, CDR1 is TSWWSYY, CDR2 QGS. The V and J ends lost 1 base and 1 base, in that order; junction bases with no gene match: 12. CDR3 sequence reads: CALGEPSRGIRPFTDKLIF. CDR3 nucleotides: TGTGCTCTTGGGGAACCCTCTAGGGGGATACGTCCTTTCACCGATAAACTCATCTTT.

This clone was seen a few times. This chain uses TRDV1 with TRDJ1; 10 positions match TRDD3. Per the germline V gene, CDR1 is TSWWSYY and CDR2 is QGS. V gave up 4 bases and J gave up 4 bases; unmatched junction bases: 6. The CDR3 is 15 residues long. The CDR3 DNA follows: TGTGCTCTTGGGGGACTGGGGGATCCCCTCGATAAACTCATCTTT. Its protein product is CALGGLGDPLDKLIF.

Concerning this clone: A single base is all that separates this from a far larger clone, so a read error is likely. Other DNA sequences in the same sample also yield this CDR3. The chain employs TRDV1 and TRDJ1; 12 bases align to TRDD3. The CDR3 is 22 amino acids. Germline CDR1 and CDR2: TSWWSYY and QGS. Unmatched junction bases numbered 21, after V lost 3 bases and J lost 1 base. The CDR3 region has the DNA TGTGCTCTTGGGGAGCTGTTGCTCCGTGGATACTGGGGGATACCTTCCACCGATAAACTCATCTTT. It is translated as CALGELLLRGYWGIPSTDKLIF.

This clone showed up just a few times. The J gene is TRDJ1, the V gene TRDV1; D not certain. The germline gives CDR1 TSWWSYY, CDR2 QGS. The CDR3 extends over 19 amino acids. V lost 2 bases to trimming and J lost 2 bases, with 24 bases between them. This CDR3 is CALGEVASKGLTSTDKLIF. The CDR3 bases are TGTGCTCTTGGGGAAGTAGCTTCGAAAGGCCTTACCTCTACCGATAAACTCATCTTT.

Of note for this clone: Relative to the germline gene, one junction end is altered; a read error may explain this. The chain has TRDV1 and TRDJ1; D perhaps matches TRDD1 (6 bases). The CDR3 sequence is 17 residues long. Germline-derived CDR1 and CDR2 are TSWWSYY and QGS. CDR3 nucleotide sequence: TGTGCTCTTTGGGAAATACCGGGTTCCTTCGGCACCGATAAACTCATCTTT. The encoded protein is CALWEIPGSFGTDKLIF.

A remark on this clone: A far larger clone is off by one base, so a read error is likely. The same CDR3 arises from other DNA sequences in this sample as well. The chain combines TRDV1 with TRDJ1; 10 nucleotides agree with TRDD3. Unmatched junction bases numbered 15, after V lost 5 bases and J lost 3 bases. CDR1 TSWWSYY and CDR2 QGS come from the germline V gene. The CDR3 has 18 amino acids. The CDR3 nucleotides are TGTGCTCTTGGGAGTCCCGTCCGGGGGATACGACCGGCCGATAAACTCATCTTT. It encodes CALGSPVRGIRPADKLIF.

Of note for this clone: A read error likely explains why the TCRdb protein, taken from a much larger clone, differs from this DNA's translation at residue 7; the protein shown is translated from the DNA. The chain has TRDV1 and TRDJ1; 9 positions agree with TRDD3. With 2 bases clipped from V and 0 bases from J, the junction kept 19 bases outside the gene matches. Germline V gene data show CDR1 as TSWWSYY and CDR2 as QGS. This CDR3 spans 21 amino acids. The CDR3: CALGESFLRTWGIWDTDKLIF. The CDR3 DNA reads as TGTGCTCTTGGGGAATCCTTCCTCCGGACGTGGGGGATATGGGACACCGATAAACTCATCTTT.

Comments on this clone: A far larger clone differs by one base, so this is likely a read error. Other DNA sequences in this specimen translate into the identical CDR3. The chain is built from TRDV1 and TRDJ1; no clear D. The CDR3 extends over 17 amino acids. Germline V CDR1 and CDR2: TSWWSYY, QGS. Trimming removed 1 base from V and 3 bases from J, with 18 bases in between. The CDR3 loop is CALGERWRNMIADKLIF. DNA of the CDR3: TGTGCTCTTGGGGAACGCTGGCGGAACATGATAGCCGATAAACTCATCTTT.

There are a few counts of this clone. The chain carries TRDV1 and TRDJ1; 11 nucleotides line up with TRDD3. Germline V lookup: CDR1 TSWWSYY, CDR2 QGS. The length of the CDR3 is 21 residues. V lost 3 bases, J lost 1 base, and 19 bases stayed unmatched. The CDR3 nucleotides read TGTGCTCTTGGGGATTTTGGTTCCTCATGGTGGGGGATACGGGGCACCGATAAACTCATCTTT. Translated: CALGDFGSSWWGIRGTDKLIF.

This clone came up a few times. A far larger clone differs by one base, so this is likely a read error. Other nucleotide sequences from this sample produce the same CDR3. The chain combines TRDV1 with TRDJ1, with D perhaps TRDD1 (6 bases). This CDR3 is built from 17 residues. Trimming removed 6 bases from V and 0 bases from J, with 20 bases in between. Germline values: CDR1 TSWWSYY, CDR2 QGS. The CDR3, as DNA: TGTGCTCTTGGAGAAATACACCCGAAGGGGGACACCGATAAACTCATCTTT. Amino acid sequence: CALGEIHPKGDTDKLIF.

Concerning this clone: Translating this DNA gives a protein that differs at residue 14 from the TCRdb one, which belongs to a much larger clone; a read error is likely, and the protein shown is this translation. This rearrangement joins TRDV1 to TRDJ1; TRDD3 aligns across 11 bases. CDR1 and CDR2 from the germline V gene are TSWWSYY and QGS. The CDR3 is 20 amino acids. CDR3 sequence reads: CALGGLPHLNWGIETDKLIF. CDR3 coding DNA: TGTGCCTTAGGGGGCCTTCCACACTTGAACTGGGGGATAGAGACCGATAAACTCATCTTT.

This clone has only a few counts. The protein in TCRdb stems from a much larger clone and differs at residue 12 from this DNA's translation, likely a read error; here the protein is translated from the DNA. The chain couples TRDV1 to TRDJ1; the match to TRDD3 covers 10 bases. V trimming: 5 bases; J trimming: 0 bases; junction bases outside the gene matches: 21. The CDR3 length is 21 residues. Germline V gives CDR1 TSWWSYY, CDR2 QGS. The CDR3 bases are TGTGCTCTTGGGACGGGGGATACGCTTAGGGCCCTCTCAAAGTACACCGATAAACTCATCTTT. Protein sequence: CALGTGDTLRALSKYTDKLIF.

Concerning this clone itself: A read error may account for a junction end that differs from germline. Other DNA sequences within the sample encode an identical CDR3. This chain joins TRDV1 and TRDJ1, with D perhaps matching TRDD2 (6 bases). The CDR3 extends over 20 amino acids. In germline, CDR1 is TSWWSYY, CDR2 QGS. Written as DNA, the CDR3 is TGTGCTCTTGGGCCCTTTAAAGGTCCCTTCCCTGGAACGTACACCGATAAACTCATTTTT. It yields the protein CALGPFKGPFPGTYTDKLIF.